Listed below are T cell receptor beta chains from one sample, sequenced in a study of blood T cells in healthy people across ages. A single record per CDR3 protein comes from TCRdb applying MiXCR to the 5' RACE reads. Here the sample spans approximately 1,000,000 distinct CDR3 sequences, 35% to 55% being singletons. The sequencing input was blood. All receptors derive from a woman aged 60 to 75 in good health. CDR3s include the opening cysteine and the closing phenylalanine or tryptophan. Each record gives: V gene, D gene, clone size, J gene, CDR3 protein, CDR3 DNA. A D gene is named only where the DNA matches it firmly. The size field is filled for only some rows; it gives once, few, many or a size class.

v_gene: TRBV9
d_gene: TRBD2
abundance: NA
j_gene: TRBJ2-7
CDR3aa: CASSVGTSAEDEQYF
CDR3nt: TGTGCCAGCAGCGTGGGGACTAGCGCTGAAGACGAGCAGTACTTC

v_gene: TRBV14
d_gene: NA
abundance: few
j_gene: TRBJ1-5
CDR3aa: CASSHRGFNQPQHF
CDR3nt: TGTGCCAGCAGCCACCGAGGGTTCAATCAGCCCCAGCATTTT

v_gene: TRBV19
d_gene: TRBD1
abundance: NA
j_gene: TRBJ2-4
CDR3aa: CASSPKTGGAFYIQYF
CDR3nt: TGTGCCAGTAGTCCGAAGACAGGGGGCGCGTTCTACATTCAGTACTTC

v_gene: TRBV3-1
d_gene: NA
abundance: NA
j_gene: TRBJ2-1
CDR3aa: CASSLPRGSNFYNEQFF
CDR3nt: TGTGCCAGCAGCCTCCCGAGAGGTTCTAATTTCTACAATGAGCAGTTCTTC

v_gene: TRBV9
d_gene: NA
abundance: NA
j_gene: TRBJ1-1
CDR3aa: CASGAWGINTEAFF
CDR3nt: TGTGCCAGCGGCGCCTGGGGGATAAACACTGAAGCTTTCTTT

v_gene: TRBV29-1
d_gene: NA
abundance: NA
j_gene: TRBJ1-1
CDR3aa: CSVLSAANTEAFF
CDR3nt: TGCAGCGTTCTCTCAGCGGCAAACACTGAAGCTTTCTTT

v_gene: TRBV7-2
d_gene: NA
abundance: few
j_gene: TRBJ2-4
CDR3aa: CASSLSSVQYF
CDR3nt: TGTGCCAGCAGCCTGTCTTCTGTTCAGTACTTC

v_gene: TRBV12-3/TRBV12-4
d_gene: NA
abundance: few
j_gene: TRBJ2-1
CDR3aa: CASSFSGSLYEQFF
CDR3nt: TGTGCCAGCAGTTTTAGTGGGAGTCTCTATGAGCAGTTCTTC

v_gene: TRBV27
d_gene: TRBD2
abundance: once
j_gene: TRBJ2-3
CDR3aa: CASYTPSGGTDTQYF
CDR3nt: TGTGCCAGCTATACACCTAGCGGGGGCACAGATACGCAGTATTTT

v_gene: TRBV29-1
d_gene: TRBD2
abundance: NA
j_gene: TRBJ2-5
CDR3aa: CSVNGRSGARYF
CDR3nt: TGCAGCGTGAACGGACGGAGCGGGGCCCGGTACTTC

v_gene: TRBV6-5
d_gene: NA
abundance: few
j_gene: TRBJ2-6
CDR3aa: CASGPSGANVLTF
CDR3nt: TGTGCCAGCGGACCTTCTGGGGCCAACGTCCTGACTTTC

v_gene: TRBV5-1
d_gene: TRBD2
abundance: NA
j_gene: TRBJ2-2
CDR3aa: CASGTGTSASAGELFF
CDR3nt: TGCGCCAGCGGAACCGGGACTAGCGCTAGCGCCGGGGAGCTGTTTTTT

v_gene: TRBV4-2
d_gene: TRBD2
abundance: few
j_gene: TRBJ2-7
CDR3aa: CASSQPTSGSPYEQYF
CDR3nt: TGTGCCAGCAGCCAACCTACTAGCGGGTCACCCTACGAGCAGTACTTC

v_gene: TRBV4-2
d_gene: NA
abundance: NA
j_gene: TRBJ2-1
CDR3aa: CASSQMNEQFF
CDR3nt: TGTGCCAGCAGCCAAATGAATGAGCAGTTCTTC

v_gene: TRBV27
d_gene: NA
abundance: NA
j_gene: TRBJ2-7
CDR3aa: CASSFARRPYEQYF
CDR3nt: TGTGCCAGCAGTTTTGCACGAAGGCCCTACGAGCAGTACTTC

v_gene: TRBV6-5
d_gene: TRBD1
abundance: NA
j_gene: TRBJ2-1
CDR3aa: CASSYADRGLNEQFF
CDR3nt: TGTGCCAGCAGTTACGCGGACAGGGGCCTCAATGAGCAGTTCTTC